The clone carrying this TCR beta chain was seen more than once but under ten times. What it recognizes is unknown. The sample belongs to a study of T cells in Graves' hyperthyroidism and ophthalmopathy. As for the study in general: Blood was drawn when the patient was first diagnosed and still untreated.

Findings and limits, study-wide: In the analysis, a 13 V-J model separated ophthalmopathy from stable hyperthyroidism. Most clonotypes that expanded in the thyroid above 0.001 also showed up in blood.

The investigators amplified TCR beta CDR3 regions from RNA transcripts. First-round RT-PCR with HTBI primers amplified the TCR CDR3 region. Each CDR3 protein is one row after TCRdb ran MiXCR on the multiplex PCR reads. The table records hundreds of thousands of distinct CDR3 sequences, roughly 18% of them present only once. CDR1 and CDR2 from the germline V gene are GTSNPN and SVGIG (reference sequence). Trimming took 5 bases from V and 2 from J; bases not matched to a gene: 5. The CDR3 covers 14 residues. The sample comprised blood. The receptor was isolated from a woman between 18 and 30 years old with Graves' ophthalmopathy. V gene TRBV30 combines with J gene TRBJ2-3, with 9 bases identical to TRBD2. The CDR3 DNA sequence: TGTGCCTGGGCCCTAGCGGGGACCACAGATACGCAGTATTTT. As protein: CAWALAGTTDTQYF.